These 11 T cell receptor beta chains originate from one sample sequenced in a study of T cell responses to AZD1222 COVID-19 vaccine. Libraries were prepared by immunoSEQ multiplex PCR; TCRdb keeps only in-frame clonotypes and omits some of them. The sample lists under 200,000 clones, more than 90% occurring once. This sample comprised peripheral blood, obtained 28 days after the second dose of the MenACWY control vaccine. The receptors were sampled from an adult who received the MenACWY meningococcal vaccine as a control.

This chain links TRBV4-3 with TRBJ1-2; TRBD1 might be the D (5 bases). The germline V gene encodes CDR1 LGHNA and CDR2 YSLEER. Trimming took off 1 base at V and 6 bases at J, with 12 bases between the two ends. The CDR3 totals 14 residues. The CDR3 reads CASSQGQGVDGYTF. The DNA for the CDR3 is TGCGCCAGCAGCCAAGGGCAGGGTGTGGATGGCTACACCTTC.

V and J are TRBV12-5 and TRBJ1-2, with D possibly being TRBD1 (5 bases). The CDR3 length is 15 residues. V was trimmed by 2 bases and J by 1 base, leaving 11 bases between them. Germline CDR1 reads LGHNT; CDR2 reads FRNRAP. The CDR3 spells CASGLYSQGNYGYTF. Written as DNA, the CDR3 is TGTGCTAGTGGTTTGTACTCTCAGGGTAACTATGGCTACACCTTC. The variable domain in full, completed from reference TRBV12-5 and TRBJ1-2, reads DARVTQTPRHKVTEMGQEVTMRCQPILGHNTVFWYRQTMMQGLELLAYFRNRAPLDDSGMPKDRFSAEMPDATLATLKIQPSEPRDSAVYFCASGLYSQGNYGYTFGSGTRLTVV.

This chain joins TRBV5-4 and TRBJ1-1; D not certain. This CDR3 has 15 residues. Germline V gene data show CDR1 as SGHNT and CDR2 as YYREEE (reference sequence). Trimming cost V 4 bases and J 0 bases, with 13 bases left between them. CDR3 bases: TGTGCCAGCAGCACCGACGGGAGGATGAACACTGAAGCTTTCTTT. Protein sequence: CASSTDGRMNTEAFF.

This chain connects TRBV7-2 to TRBJ1-1; D not certain. CDR3 length equals 14 residues. Germline CDR1 SGHTA, CDR2 FQGNSA. The germline V and J ends were trimmed by 2 bases and 1 base, with 8 bases remaining between them. The CDR3 here is CASSLMQENTEAFF. CDR3 in DNA: TGTGCCAGCAGCTTAATGCAGGAGAACACTGAAGCTTTCTTT.

The V gene is TRBV21-1, the J gene TRBJ1-1; the table's D gene call, TRBD1, was not cross checked with the DNA. TRBV21-1 is an annotated pseudogene. This CDR3 contains 20 residues. The CDR3 reads CASSKCIGPTGAGKNTEAFF. DNA for the CDR3: TGTGCCAGCAGCAAATGTATAGGTCCCACAGGGGCAGGTAAGAACACTGAAGCTTTCTTT.

This clone has just one count. The chain links TRBV9 to TRBJ2-1; D not certain. Trimming cost V 0 bases and J 4 bases, with 11 bases left between them. There are 15 residues in the CDR3. CDR1 is SGDLS, CDR2 YYNGEE, per germline. CDR3 DNA sequence: TGTGCCAGCAGCGTAGAGGTGGGCGCTTACAATGAGCAGTTCTTC. Protein sequence: CASSVEVGAYNEQFF.

The genes are TRBV6-5 and TRBJ1-3, with D possibly TRBD1 on 5 matching bases. Between the trimmed V and J ends, which lost 4 bases and 2 bases, there was a span of 12 bases. This CDR3 is built from 15 residues. Germline values: CDR1 MNHEY, CDR2 SVGAGI. The CDR3 region is CASSWQGLPGNTIYF. The CDR3 region has the DNA TGTGCCAGCAGTTGGCAGGGCTTGCCTGGAAACACCATATATTTT.

The chain employs TRBV7-8 and TRBJ2-6; 7 bases fit TRBD1. V shed 5 bases, J shed 4 bases, and the junction held 17 bases outside the gene matches. The germline V gene encodes CDR1 SGHVS and CDR2 FQNEAQ. This CDR3 comprises 19 residues. CDR3 protein: CASSPYRGLLNVGANVLTF. The CDR3 bases are TGTGCCAGCAGCCCATACAGGGGTCTTTTAAATGTCGGGGCCAACGTCCTGACTTTC.

The count of this clone is one. The V gene is TRBV5-8, the J gene TRBJ2-7; no firm D call. This CDR3 is 11 amino acids long. The V gene's germline CDR1 is SGHTS and CDR2 YDEGEE. V gave up 6 bases and J gave up 2 bases, with 6 bases separating them. CDR3 amino acids: CASTPAYEQYF. The CDR3 DNA reads as TGTGCCAGCACCCCGGCCTACGAGCAGTACTTC. The entire variable domain, with the rest obtained from reference TRBV5-8 and TRBJ2-7, is as follows: EAGVTQSPTHLIKTRGQQATLRCSPISGHTSVYWYQQALGLGLQFLLWYDEGEERNRGNFPPRFSGRQFPNYSSELNVNALELEDSALYLCASTPAYEQYFGPGTRLTVT.

The CDR3 here is CASSPYKGLAGRPYEQYF. The CDR3 nucleotides are TGCGCCAGCAGCCCGTACAAGGGACTAGCGGGTAGGCCCTACGAGCAGTACTTC. The chain has TRBV5-1 and TRBJ2-7; 12 bases align to TRBD2. The germline CDR1 and CDR2 sequences are SGHRS and YFSETQ. This CDR3 has 18 residues. The junction had 13 bases not matched to a gene; V was cut back by 4 bases and J by 2 bases.

The rearrangement uses TRBV12-3 or TRBV12-4 and TRBJ1-1; TRBD1 agrees at 7 bases. V shed 6 bases, J shed 4 bases, and the junction held 5 bases outside the gene matches. The CDR3 sequence is 13 residues long. CDR3 amino acids: CASRLKGATEAFF. The DNA of the CDR3 is TGTGCCAGCAGGTTAAAGGGGGCCACTGAAGCTTTCTTT.